The rows below give T cell receptor beta chains drawn from one sample of a study of blood T cell repertoires in COVID-19. The protocol was immunoSEQ multiplex PCR, while the TCRdb copy is restricted to in-frame clones and leaves out a portion. The sample yields about 270,000 clones, approximately 77% seen once. The sample comprised peripheral blood. These receptors all stem from a woman between 18 and 29 years old with acute or convalescent COVID-19. Both conserved end residues are part of each CDR3. Each record gives: J gene, D gene, V gene, CDR3 DNA, CDR3 protein. A D gene is named only where the DNA matches it firmly.

TRBJ1-2 | TRBD1 | TRBV27 | TGTGCCAGCAGTTTATTTTCACCGGGACAGCATGGCTACACCTTC | CASSLFSPGQHGYTF
TRBJ2-1 | TRBD2 | TRBV7-2 | TGTGCCAGCAGCTTACCTAGCGGGAGGGCCGATGAGCAGTTCTTC | CASSLPSGRADEQFF
TRBJ2-1 | TRBD2 | TRBV5-4 | TGTGCCAGCAGCTTACTGAGGACTAGCGGGGGATACGAGGCGTACAATGAGCAGTTCTTC | CASSLLRTSGGYEAYNEQFF
TRBJ1-1 | . | TRBV5-3 | TGTGCCAGAAGCCCCCCCCCGGCAGGGTCATACACTGAAGCTTTCTTT | CARSPPPAGSYTEAFF
TRBJ2-7 | TRBD1 | TRBV5-1 | TGCGCCAGCAGCTGGACAGGGGCCGAGCAGTACTTC | CASSWTGAEQYF
TRBJ2-7 | TRBD1 | TRBV30 | TGTGCCTGGAGTGTAGGGACAGCCCAGTACTTC | CAWSVGTAQYF
TRBJ1-1 | . | TRBV19 | TGTGCCAGTAGCGACAGAGATGAAGCTTTCTTT | CASSDRDEAFF
TRBJ1-4 | TRBD1 | TRBV5-1 | TGCGCCAGCAGCAAGGACAGGGGCGGGACTAATGAAAAACTGTTTTTT | CASSKDRGGTNEKLFF
TRBJ1-1 | TRBD1 | TRBV4-2 | TGTGCCAGCAGCCACCAAACAGGGGGCCTTATGAACACTGAAGCTTTCTTT | CASSHQTGGLMNTEAFF
TRBJ2-7 | . | TRBV21-1 | TGTGCCAGCAGCAAAGTCGCAGAAAAAACCTACGAGCAGTACTTC | CASSKVAEKTYEQYF
TRBJ1-1 | . | TRBV29-1 | TGCAGCGCCCTACCACTTACAGGGACTGAAGCTTTCTTT | CSALPLTGTEAFF